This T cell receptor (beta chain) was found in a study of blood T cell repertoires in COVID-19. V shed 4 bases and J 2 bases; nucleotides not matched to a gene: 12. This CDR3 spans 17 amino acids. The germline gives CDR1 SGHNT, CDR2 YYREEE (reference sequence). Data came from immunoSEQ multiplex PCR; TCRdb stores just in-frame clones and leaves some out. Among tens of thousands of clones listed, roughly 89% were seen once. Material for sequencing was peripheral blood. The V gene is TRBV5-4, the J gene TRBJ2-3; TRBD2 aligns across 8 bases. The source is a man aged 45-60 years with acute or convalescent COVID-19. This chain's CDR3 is CASSPGGSGTITDTQYF. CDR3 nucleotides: TGTGCCAGCAGCCCGGGGGGTAGCGGGACTATCACAGATACGCAGTATTTT.